The 22 T cell receptor beta chains presented below share a single source sample, sequenced in a study of blood T cell repertoires in COVID-19. Libraries were prepared by immunoSEQ multiplex PCR; TCRdb keeps only in-frame clonotypes and omits some of them. This sample carries about 45,000 clones, about nine tenths of them seen once, and the ten largest clones take 8% to 10%. Sequenced: peripheral blood. Receptor source: a woman older than 75 with active COVID-19.

This CDR3 reads CAWSVSGDQPQHF. CDR3 coding DNA: TGTGCCTGGAGTGTATCAGGTGATCAGCCCCAGCATTTT. The chain joins TRBV30 to TRBJ1-5; D remains ambiguous. Germline CDR1 GTSNPN, CDR2 SVGIG (reference sequence). The ends were cut back, 0 bases at V and 5 bases at J, with 8 bases in the middle. The length of the CDR3 is 13 residues.

The J gene is TRBJ1-1, the V gene TRBV6-5, with D possibly being TRBD1 (6 bases). Trimming took off 4 bases at V and 1 base at J, with 7 bases between the two ends. The germline CDR1 and CDR2 sequences are MNHEY and SVGAGI. The CDR3 consists of 13 residues. Written as DNA, the CDR3 is TGTGCCAGCAGTTTGGACAGGAACACTGAAGCTTTCTTT. As protein: CASSLDRNTEAFF.

This chain uses TRBV6-6 with TRBJ1-4; TRBD1 might be the D (5 bases). The V end was cut by 0 bases, the J end by 13 bases, with 21 bases between. The germline V gene encodes CDR1 MNHNY and CDR2 SVGAGI (reference sequence). CDR3 length: 16 amino acids. CDR3 DNA: TGTGCCAGCAGTTACTCGAGTGGCAGGGAATATGGGTTACTGTTTTTT. Its protein is CASSYSSGREYGLLFF.

The CDR3 sequence: CASSPKPGEAKNIQYF. The CDR3 coding sequence is TGTGCCAGCAGCCCGAAGCCGGGGGAGGCCAAAAACATTCAGTACTTC. The chain carries TRBV5-6 and TRBJ2-4; TRBD2 might be the D (6 bases). The CDR3 is made up of 16 amino acids. Trimming stripped 4 bases from V and 1 base from J, with 15 bases between. CDR1 SGHDT and CDR2 YYEEEE come from the germline V gene.

The chain employs TRBV10-1 and TRBJ1-2, with 8 nucleotides matching TRBD1. Germline trimming cut 0 bases from V and 8 bases from J; bases unmatched to any gene: 8. The germline CDR1 and CDR2 sequences are WNHNN and SYGVQD (reference sequence). The CDR3 spans 15 residues. CDR3 coding DNA: TGCGCCAGCAGTGAGTCGAGGACAGGGACAAAAGGCTACACCTTC. It is translated as CASSESRTGTKGYTF.

The chain's CDR3 is CASSLAKAGSLFF. The DNA of the CDR3 is TGTGCCAGCAGTTTAGCGAAGGCAGGGTCTCTGTTTTTT. V gene TRBV12-3 or TRBV12-4 combines with J gene TRBJ1-4, with D possibly TRBD1 on 5 matching bases. The CDR3 has 13 amino acids. Trimming pared 0 bases from V and 14 bases from J, leaving 13 bases between.

V usage is TRBV6-2 or TRBV6-3 and J usage is TRBJ2-5; D might be TRBD2 (6 bases). The V and J ends lost 5 bases and 6 bases respectively, with 16 bases between them. Per the germline V gene, CDR1 is MNHEY and CDR2 is SVGEGT. The CDR3 is 14 residues long. The CDR3: CASSAWGERKTQYF. CDR3 sequence (DNA): TGTGCCAGCAGTGCTTGGGGGGAAAGAAAGACCCAGTACTTC.

The chain recombines TRBV6-2 or TRBV6-3 with TRBJ1-1; 11 positions match TRBD1. V gave up 1 base and J gave up 6 bases; unmatched junction bases: 10. The CDR3 length is 17 residues. Germline-derived CDR1 and CDR2 are MNHEY and SVGEGT. The chain's CDR3 is CASSYLSGTGGFPEAFF. DNA for the CDR3: TGTGCCAGCAGTTACTTGAGCGGGACAGGGGGTTTCCCTGAAGCTTTCTTT.

The chain employs TRBV10-2 and TRBJ2-7; a weak D match, TRBD1 (5 bases). V gave up 7 bases and J gave up 2 bases, with 9 bases separating them. The germline V gene has CDR1 WSHSY and CDR2 SAAADI. CDR3 length: 12 amino acids. The CDR3 DNA reads TGCGCCAGCACGGGCAGGGCCTACGAGCAGTACTTC. Translation gives CASTGRAYEQYF.

V is TRBV6-5 and J is TRBJ2-7, with 8 bases that match TRBD1. Germline V gene data show CDR1 as MNHEY and CDR2 as SVGAGI. V shed 9 bases, J shed 5 bases, and the junction held 9 bases outside the gene matches. This CDR3 is built from 13 residues. The CDR3 reads CASPRQGWNEQYF. CDR3 DNA sequence: TGTGCCAGTCCTAGACAGGGGTGGAACGAGCAGTACTTC.

The chain couples TRBV19 to TRBJ1-5, with D perhaps TRBD1 (5 bases). CDR3 size: 15 residues. Trimming took off 1 base at V and 0 bases at J, with 7 bases between the two ends. Germline values: CDR1 LNHDA, CDR2 SQIVND (reference sequence). CDR3 protein: CASSIGQSSNQPQHF. The CDR3 DNA follows: TGTGCCAGTAGTATAGGACAGAGTAGCAATCAGCCCCAGCATTTT.

The chain is built from TRBV28 and TRBJ1-6, with D tentatively TRBD1 (5 bases). Deletions cut 6 bases from V and 2 bases from J, with 14 bases between. Germline V lookup: CDR1 MDHEN, CDR2 SYDVKM. There are 16 residues in the CDR3. CDR3 amino acids: CASRPPRQTYNSPLHF. In DNA, the CDR3 is TGTGCCAGCAGACCTCCCCGACAGACCTATAATTCACCCCTCCACTTT.

V and J are TRBV5-1 and TRBJ2-1, with D maybe TRBD1 (5 bases). V was trimmed by 2 bases and J by 2 bases, leaving 14 bases between them. The CDR3 length is 16 residues. Germline V gene lookup returns CDR1 SGHRS and CDR2 YFSETQ. CDR3 amino acids: CASSFSTGVPYNEQFF. For the CDR3, the DNA is TGCGCCAGCAGCTTTAGCACAGGAGTGCCCTACAATGAGCAGTTCTTC.

This chain joins TRBV7-3 and TRBJ2-1, with TRBD2 identical over 15 bases. V trimming: 5 bases; J trimming: 10 bases; junction bases outside the gene matches: 6. Germline-derived CDR1 and CDR2 are SGHTA and FQGTGA. The CDR3 extends over 15 amino acids. DNA of the CDR3: TGTGCCAGCAGCCCTCCGGGACTAGCGGGGGGCGAGCAGTTCTTC. Encoded protein: CASSPPGLAGGEQFF.

Written as DNA, the CDR3 is TGTGCCAGCAGCTTCGGACTAGCGGGGAGGAGCTCCTACGAGCAGTACTTC. Amino acids: CASSFGLAGRSSYEQYF. The V gene is TRBV11-2, the J gene TRBJ2-7; TRBD2 aligns across 12 bases. This CDR3 spans 17 amino acids. V was clipped by 3 bases and J by 0 bases; unmatched bases: 6. Germline CDR1 SGHAT, CDR2 FQNNGV.

This clone turned up a few times. The rearrangement links TRBV2 to TRBJ1-1; TRBD1 might be the D (6 bases). Germline CDR1 reads SNHLY; CDR2 reads FYNNEI. The CDR3 has 13 amino acids. The germline V and J ends were trimmed by 6 bases and 3 bases, with 11 bases remaining between them. CDR3 sequence reads: CASRDRKYTEAFF. The CDR3 DNA reads TGTGCCAGCAGGGACAGAAAATACACTGAAGCTTTCTTT.

This chain uses TRBV30 with TRBJ2-3, with D perhaps TRBD1 (5 bases). The CDR3 is 13 amino acids. CDR1 is GTSNPN, CDR2 SVGIG, per germline (reference sequence). Trimming removed 2 bases at V and 2 bases at J, with 8 bases between. The CDR3 DNA follows: TGTGCCTGGAGTCAGGGCGTCACAGATACGCAGTATTTT. This gives the protein CAWSQGVTDTQYF. Complete variable domain (other parts from reference TRBV30 and TRBJ2-3): SQTIHQWPATLVQPVGSPLSLECTVEGTSNPNLYWYRQAAGRGLQLLFYSVGIGQISSEVPQNLSASRPQDRQFILSSKKLLLSDSGFYLCAWSQGVTDTQYFGPGTRLTVL.

This clone is labeled as medium-sized. The V and J genes are TRBV28 and TRBJ2-7, with 10 bases that match TRBD2. V was pared by 3 bases and J by 2 bases, with 4 bases of the junction left unmatched. Germline V gene data show CDR1 as MDHEN and CDR2 as SYDVKM. The CDR3 covers 15 residues. CDR3: CASSLEAGGTYEQYF. For the CDR3, the DNA is TGTGCCAGCAGTTTGGAAGCGGGGGGGACCTACGAGCAGTACTTC.

This clone showed up just once. The V gene is TRBV5-1, the J gene TRBJ2-7; 8 bases map to TRBD1. The germline gives CDR1 SGHRS, CDR2 YFSETQ. Trimming removed 0 bases from V and 5 bases from J; junction bases left unmatched: 10. The CDR3 sequence is 16 residues long. CDR3 sequence: CASSLAPGQDNDEQYF. The DNA of the CDR3 is TGCGCCAGCAGCTTGGCCCCGGGACAGGACAATGACGAGCAGTACTTC.

This clone was recorded once. The chain employs TRBV19 and TRBJ1-2; D not certain. CDR3 length equals 15 residues. Germline V gene data show CDR1 as LNHDA and CDR2 as SQIVND (reference sequence). V was trimmed by 4 bases and J by 4 bases, leaving 16 bases between them. CDR3 amino acids: CASSRRDGEVYGYTF. CDR3 DNA: TGTGCCAGTAGTAGAAGAGACGGGGAAGTCTATGGCTACACCTTC.

The gene calls are TRBV10-3 and TRBJ2-3; D is undetermined. The CDR3 has 15 amino acids. CDR1 is ENHRY, CDR2 SYGVKD, per germline. Trimming removed 0 bases from V and 2 bases from J, with 9 bases in between. Here the CDR3 DNA reads TGTGCCATCAGTGAGTCAGTACAGCACACAGATACGCAGTATTTT. Its protein product is CAISESVQHTDTQYF.

The rearrangement uses TRBV6-6 and TRBJ2-3; 7 nucleotides agree with TRBD2. The J segment lost 9 bases and the V segment lost 7 bases, leaving 13 bases of the junction unmatched. The CDR3 length is 14 residues. Germline CDR1 is MNHNY and CDR2 is SVGAGI (reference sequence). CDR3 in amino acids: CASNLLADTTTQYF. CDR3 nucleotides: TGTGCCAGCAATCTGCTAGCGGACACCACAACGCAGTATTTT.